The sequence of this T cell receptor (beta chain) was determined in a study of blood T cell repertoires in COVID-19. Study in general: The United States, Italy and Spain provided the acute and convalescent COVID-19 samples. T cells, B-cell-depleted T cells, or PBMCs provided the cDNA or gDNA that served as material.

Germline values: CDR1 KGHDR, CDR2 SFDVKD. V shed 2 bases, J shed 4 bases, and the junction held 3 bases outside the gene matches. The CDR3 runs to 15 residues. In the original processing: Amplification with reference gene primers provided the estimates of nucleated cell counts. Method: immunoSEQ multiplex PCR; TCRdb's copy keeps in-frame clones and lacks some. V, J and clone size were drawn from that table, and D and trimming were deduced from the DNA. The sample consists of a few hundred thousand clones, 81% of them appearing once. The chain couples TRBV24-1 to TRBJ2-3; 9 nucleotides match TRBD2. The clonotype originates from a human donor with acute or convalescent COVID-19. The donor label of this sample is uncertain. The specimen was peripheral blood. The CDR3: CATSDSREGSDTQYF. Here the CDR3 DNA reads TGTGCCACCAGTGATTCGCGGGAGGGATCAGATACGCAGTATTTT.